Each of the 9 T cell receptor beta chains below was sequenced from the same sample in a study of OX40 agonist ivuxolimab in advanced cancers. Some clones are missing from TCRdb's copy, which holds only in-frame ones; the method was immunoSEQ multiplex PCR. This sample has roughly 67,000 clones; roughly 86% occur once, and the top ten carry approximately 0.72%. The input for sequencing was CD4+ or CD8+ T cells sorted from blood, taken in a trial of the OX40 agonist ivuxolimab. Receptors originate from an adult with an advanced solid tumor such as melanoma, head and neck, liver or kidney cancer.

The chain couples TRBV21-1 to TRBJ2-7; the D call TRBD2 from the table was never checked on the DNA. TRBV21-1 has pseudogene status. This CDR3 contains 14 residues. DNA for the CDR3: TGTGCCAGCTACCCTCGGAGGGAGGTCTACGAGCAGTACTTC. Translating it yields CASYPRREVYEQYF.

The chain joins TRBV2 to TRBJ1-2; D is unresolved. The CDR3 runs 14 residues. The germline V gene encodes CDR1 SNHLY and CDR2 FYNNEI. V gave up 6 bases and J gave up 0 bases, with 11 bases separating them. The chain's CDR3 is CASSQIGANYGYTF. The DNA for the CDR3 is TGTGCCAGCAGCCAGATTGGGGCTAACTATGGCTACACCTTC.

V gene TRBV6-1 combines with J gene TRBJ1-1, with D perhaps matching TRBD1 (6 bases). CDR3 size: 13 residues. Germline lookup yields CDR1 MNHNS and CDR2 SASEGT. V was clipped by 5 bases and J by 1 base, with 8 bases between them. CDR3 in DNA: TGTGCCAGCAGTCGGGACAAGAACACTGAAGCTTTCTTT. Translation: CASSRDKNTEAFF.

J is TRBJ2-7 and V is TRBV6-6; TRBD1 matches 10 bases. V lost 2 bases to trimming and J lost 7 bases; unmatched junction nucleotides: 11. CDR1 and CDR2 from the germline V gene are MNHNY and SVGAGI (reference sequence). This CDR3 is built from 16 residues. This CDR3 is CASSYLRGQGTWEQYF. The CDR3 DNA follows: TGTGCCAGCAGTTACCTTCGGGGACAGGGGACTTGGGAGCAGTACTTC.

The genes are TRBV6-1 and TRBJ1-1, with 7 positions matching TRBD1. The CDR3 length is 15 residues. Germline-derived CDR1 and CDR2 are MNHNS and SASEGT. V was clipped by 5 bases and J by 5 bases; unmatched bases: 11. In nucleotides, the CDR3 is TGTGCCAGCAGTCCGCAGGGGGTCGGGCAGACTGAAGCTTTCTTT. This gives the protein CASSPQGVGQTEAFF.

The chain joins TRBV28 to TRBJ2-7, with no clear D. Germline CDR1 reads MDHEN; CDR2 reads SYDVKM. The ends were cut back, 6 bases at V and 2 bases at J, with 5 bases in the middle. The CDR3 runs to 11 residues. The DNA of the CDR3 is TGTGCCAGCAGGTCCACCTACGAGCAGTACTTC. Protein product: CASRSTYEQYF.

The J gene is TRBJ1-3, the V gene TRBV28; no firm D call. Germline-derived CDR1 and CDR2 are MDHEN and SYDVKM. The CDR3 has 16 residues. Trimming took off 6 bases at V and 1 base at J, with 16 bases between the two ends. CDR3 sequence: CASRRGSTSSGNTIYF. Written as DNA, the CDR3 is TGTGCCAGCAGGAGAGGATCGACGTCGTCTGGAAACACCATATATTTT.

The chain is built from TRBV19 and TRBJ2-5; no clear D gene. Germline V gene data show CDR1 as LNHDA and CDR2 as SQIVND (reference sequence). V dropped 2 bases and J dropped 5 bases, with 12 bases sitting between them. The CDR3 totals 14 residues. CDR3 region: CASSISRWRETQYF. CDR3 bases: TGTGCCAGTAGTATAAGTCGGTGGCGGGAGACCCAGTACTTC.

Comment on this clone: Other DNA sequences of this sample code for an identical CDR3. The rearrangement uses TRBV19 and TRBJ1-2, with 8 nucleotides matching TRBD1. The junction had 9 bases not matched to a gene; V was cut back by 9 bases and J by 6 bases. The CDR3 has 13 amino acids. Germline assignment: CDR1 LNHDA and CDR2 SQIVND (reference sequence). The CDR3 region is CASRGQALDGYTF. The CDR3 coding sequence is TGTGCCAGCCGGGGACAGGCCCTCGATGGCTACACCTTC.